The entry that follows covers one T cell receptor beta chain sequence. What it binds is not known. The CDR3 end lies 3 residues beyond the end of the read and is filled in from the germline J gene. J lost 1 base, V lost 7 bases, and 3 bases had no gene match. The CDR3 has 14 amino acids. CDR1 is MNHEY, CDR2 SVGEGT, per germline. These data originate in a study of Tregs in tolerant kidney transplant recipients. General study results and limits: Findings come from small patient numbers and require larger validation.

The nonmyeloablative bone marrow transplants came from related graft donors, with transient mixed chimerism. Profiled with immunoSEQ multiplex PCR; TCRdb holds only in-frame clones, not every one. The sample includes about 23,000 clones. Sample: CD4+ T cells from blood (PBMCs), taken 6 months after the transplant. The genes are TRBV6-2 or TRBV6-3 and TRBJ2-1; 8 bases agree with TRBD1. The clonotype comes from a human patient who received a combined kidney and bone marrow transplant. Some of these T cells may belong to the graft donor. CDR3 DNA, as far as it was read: TGTGCCAGCAATGACAGGGGTTCCTACAATGAG. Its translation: CASNDRGSYNE. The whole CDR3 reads CASNDRGSYNEQFF.